The T cell receptor (beta chain) under discussion was sequenced for a study of shared clonotypes between healthy human individuals. Overall study context: Participating donors consisted of a couple of women and a few men aged 18 to 49.

Donors had no recently reported acute infections or vaccinations and were HIV-negative. With unsorted samples, genomic DNA was obtained from some 100 million PBMCs. Unsorted PBMC DNA was sequenced on ten immunoSEQ deep assay plates. Assay used: immunoSEQ multiplex PCR; TCRdb lists only in-frame clones, some missing. The sample lists nearly 500,000 clones; around 78% were seen once. The CDR3 sequence is 13 residues long. V lost 2 bases, J lost 6 bases, and 10 bases lay in between. Looked up from germline, CDR1 is SGHTA and CDR2 is FQGTGA. Sample: PBMCs. This TCR was recovered from a woman aged 35 to 49 in good health. Some clones in this sample may be carry-over from other donors' samples. The rearrangement joins TRBV7-3 to TRBJ1-1; D is ambiguous. The CDR3 loop reads CASSLGPKAEAFF. CDR3 nucleotides: TGTGCCAGCAGCTTAGGCCCCAAGGCTGAAGCTTTCTTT.